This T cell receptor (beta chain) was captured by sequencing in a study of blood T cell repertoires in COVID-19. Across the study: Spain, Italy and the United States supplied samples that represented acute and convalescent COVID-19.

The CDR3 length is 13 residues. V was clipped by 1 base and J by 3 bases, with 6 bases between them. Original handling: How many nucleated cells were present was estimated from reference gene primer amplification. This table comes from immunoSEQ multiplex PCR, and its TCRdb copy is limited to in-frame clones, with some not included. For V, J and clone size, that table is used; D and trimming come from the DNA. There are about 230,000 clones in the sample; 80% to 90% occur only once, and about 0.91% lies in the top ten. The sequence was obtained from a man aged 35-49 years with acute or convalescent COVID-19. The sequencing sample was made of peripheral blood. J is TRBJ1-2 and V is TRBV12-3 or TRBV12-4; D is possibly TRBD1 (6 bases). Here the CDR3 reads CASSLGTDYGYTF. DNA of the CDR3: TGTGCCAGCAGTTTAGGGACAGACTATGGCTACACCTTC.